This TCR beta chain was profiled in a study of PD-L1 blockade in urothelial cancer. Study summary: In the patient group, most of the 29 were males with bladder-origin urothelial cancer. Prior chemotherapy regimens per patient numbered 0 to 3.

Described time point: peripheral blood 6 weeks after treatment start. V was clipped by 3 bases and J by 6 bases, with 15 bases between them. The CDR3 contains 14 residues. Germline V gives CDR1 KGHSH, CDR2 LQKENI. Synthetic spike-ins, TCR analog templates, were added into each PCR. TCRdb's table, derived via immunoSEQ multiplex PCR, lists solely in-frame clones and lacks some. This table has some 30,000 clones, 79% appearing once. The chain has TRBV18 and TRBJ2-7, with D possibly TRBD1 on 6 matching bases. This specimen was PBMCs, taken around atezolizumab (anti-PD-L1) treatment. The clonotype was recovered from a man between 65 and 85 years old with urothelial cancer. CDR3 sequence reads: CASSPALGAPEQYF. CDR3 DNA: TGTGCCAGCTCACCCGCCCTGGGGGCTCCCGAGCAGTACTTC.